These 26 T cell receptor beta chains were all obtained from the same sample, sequenced in a study of CD8+ T cells in alopecia areata. Sequencing templates came from extracted RNA that was reverse transcribed into cDNA. Assay used: immunoSEQ multiplex PCR; TCRdb lists only in-frame clones, some missing. The sample includes nearly 95,000 clones, around 70% of them seen just once. As for treatment: oral pan-JAK inhibitor, 5-10 mg twice daily. Source: CD8+ T cells sorted from blood, taken at roughly week 45, from a patient treated with tofacitinib. These TCRs come from a human donor with alopecia areata.

The chain is built from TRBV5-1 and TRBJ2-7; D perhaps matches TRBD1 (7 bases). CDR1 is SGHRS, CDR2 YFSETQ, per germline. This CDR3 has 13 amino acids. V was shortened by 0 bases and J by 7 bases, with 11 bases between the two germline ends. The CDR3 DNA sequence: TGCGCCAGCAGCTTGGCAGGGGGGCGGGAGCAGTACTTC. This gives the protein CASSLAGGREQYF.

The chain employs TRBV5-1 and TRBJ1-1; 8 bases map to TRBD1. The CDR3 extends over 15 amino acids. In germline, CDR1 is SGHRS, CDR2 YFSETQ. The V gene end was trimmed by 0 bases and the J gene end by 3 bases; junction bases not matched to a gene: 4. CDR3 loop: CASSLEDRVDTEAFF. DNA for the CDR3: TGCGCCAGCAGCTTGGAGGACAGGGTTGACACTGAAGCTTTCTTT.

The chain recombines TRBV6-5 with TRBJ1-6; 7 nucleotides align to TRBD1. Germline V lookup: CDR1 MNHEY, CDR2 SVGAGI. V gave up 5 bases and J gave up 3 bases; unmatched junction bases: 4. CDR3 size: 15 residues. As DNA, the CDR3 is TGTGCCAGCAGTGTCGACAGGGACTATAATTCACCCCTCCACTTT. Its translation is CASSVDRDYNSPLHF.

The J gene is TRBJ2-1, the V gene TRBV4-3; D may be TRBD1 (6 bases). Germline CDR1 and CDR2: LGHNA and YSLEER. This CDR3 is built from 16 residues. Trimming removed 0 bases from V and 7 bases from J, with 16 bases in between. CDR3 nucleotide sequence: TGCGCCAGCAGCCAAGATAGAGCACAGGGCCATAATGAGCAGTTCTTC. Protein product: CASSQDRAQGHNEQFF.

The J gene is TRBJ2-7, the V gene TRBV15, with a possible D match to TRBD1 (5 bases). The CDR3 runs to 13 residues. Germline CDR1 reads LNHNV; CDR2 reads YYDKDF (reference sequence). The germline V and J ends were trimmed by 6 bases and 2 bases, with 11 bases remaining between them. CDR3: CATSPTDTYEQYF. The CDR3 region has the DNA TGTGCCACCAGTCCGACAGATACCTACGAGCAGTACTTC.

In its sample, this clone was seen a few times. V usage is TRBV2 and J usage is TRBJ2-7, with D perhaps TRBD2 (5 bases). Trimming left V 3 bases short and J 2 bases short, with 14 bases between. The CDR3 contains 15 residues. Germline CDR1 SNHLY, CDR2 FYNNEI. Here the CDR3 reads CASSETMDLTYEQYF. The CDR3 bases are TGTGCCAGCAGTGAGACTATGGATTTAACCTACGAGCAGTACTTC.

The chain carries TRBV30 and TRBJ1-6; no reliable D call. The CDR3 spans 12 residues. CDR1 and CDR2 (germline): GTSNPN, SVGIG (reference sequence). The ends were cut back, 3 bases at V and 8 bases at J, with 8 bases in the middle. The CDR3 DNA reads as TGTGCCTGGAGCAACGGGGATTCACCCCTCCACTTT. The encoded protein is CAWSNGDSPLHF.

The CDR3 protein is CAWSETGLYNEQFF. The CDR3 DNA sequence: TGTGCCTGGAGTGAGACAGGCCTTTACAATGAGCAGTTCTTC. The chain employs TRBV30 and TRBJ2-1, with a tentative D call TRBD1 (6 bases). Trimming shortened V by 1 base and J by 4 bases, and 11 bases separated the two germline ends. Germline CDR1 and CDR2: GTSNPN and SVGIG (reference sequence). The CDR3 length is 14 residues.

The chain uses TRBV30 and TRBJ2-7; 10 bases are a match to TRBD1. From germline, CDR1 is GTSNPN and CDR2 SVGIG (reference sequence). The CDR3 has 14 residues. J lost 3 bases, V lost 4 bases, and 6 bases had no gene match. The CDR3 sequence: CAWKDRGSYYEQYF. For the CDR3, the DNA is TGTGCCTGGAAGGACAGGGGGTCGTACTACGAGCAGTACTTC.

The chain employs TRBV9 and TRBJ2-7; TRBD1 aligns across 11 bases. The CDR3 is made up of 15 amino acids. Trimming took 4 bases from V and 0 from J; bases not matched to a gene: 3. CDR1 and CDR2 from the germline V gene are SGDLS and YYNGEE. The CDR3 loop is CASSPGTGGSYEQYF. CDR3 sequence (DNA): TGTGCCAGCAGCCCGGGGACAGGGGGCTCCTACGAGCAGTACTTC.

This sequence joins TRBV14 and TRBJ2-2; D is perhaps TRBD1 (6 bases). V lost 1 base and J lost 3, with 15 bases in between. CDR1 is SGHDN and CDR2 is FVKESK in the germline V gene. The length of the CDR3 is 17 residues. CDR3 DNA: TGTGCCAGCAGCCAAGGAGTATTGCAGGGGTACACCGGGGAGCTGTTTTTT. It encodes CASSQGVLQGYTGELFF.

J is TRBJ1-4 and V is TRBV6-6; 8 bases match TRBD1. Germline CDR1 is MNHNY and CDR2 is SVGAGI (reference sequence). The ends lost 8 bases at V and 4 bases at J; junction bases unmatched: 3. The CDR3 is made up of 13 amino acids. Written as DNA, the CDR3 is TGTGCCAGCCTGACAGGGGATAATGAAAAACTGTTTTTT. Amino acids: CASLTGDNEKLFF.

This clone is a singleton in its sample. CDR3 bases: TGTGCTAGTGGGGGACAGGGACAGACCTTCTACAATGAGCAGTTCTTC. This codes for CASGGQGQTFYNEQFF. The V call is TRBV12-5, the J call TRBJ2-1, with 9 bases fitting TRBD1. CDR1 is LGHNT, CDR2 FRNRAP, per germline. Trimming took 6 bases from V and 3 from J; bases not matched to a gene: 9. The length of the CDR3 is 16 residues.

The chain uses TRBV29-1 and TRBJ2-1; D gene uncertain. V was cut by 7 bases and J by 6 bases, with 7 bases left in between. CDR1 and CDR2 (germline): SQVTM, ANQGSEA. The CDR3 runs to 10 residues. This CDR3 reads CSAFGNEQFF. CDR3 bases: TGCAGCGCCTTCGGCAATGAGCAGTTCTTC.

The chain combines TRBV6-6 with TRBJ1-5; no definite D call. The CDR3 has 16 residues. Between the trimmed V and J ends, which lost 0 bases and 3 bases, there was a span of 12 bases. The germline CDR1 and CDR2 sequences are MNHNY and SVGAGI (reference sequence). The chain's CDR3 is CASSYSMAGNNQPQHF. The CDR3 region has the DNA TGTGCCAGCAGTTACTCGATGGCGGGGAACAATCAGCCCCAGCATTTT.

This chain joins TRBV11-2 and TRBJ2-7, with D hard to call. The germline CDR1 and CDR2 sequences are SGHAT and FQNNGV. This CDR3 spans 13 amino acids. V was trimmed by 4 bases and J by 0 bases, leaving 7 bases between them. CDR3 sequence: CASSYGSSYEQYF. The CDR3 bases are TGTGCCAGCAGCTACGGAAGCTCCTACGAGCAGTACTTC.

The chain combines TRBV4-1 with TRBJ1-1; no reliable D call. Germline V CDR1 and CDR2: MGHRA, YSYEKL. Trimming took 2 bases from V and 0 from J, leaving 4 bases between them. The length of the CDR3 is 13 residues. The CDR3 DNA reads TGCGCCAGCAGCCAAATTGTGAACACTGAAGCTTTCTTT. Amino acids: CASSQIVNTEAFF.

J is TRBJ2-7 and V is TRBV4-3, with D maybe TRBD2 (6 bases). CDR1 is LGHNA, CDR2 YSLEER, per germline. V gave up 1 base and J gave up 2 bases, with 12 bases separating them. The CDR3 covers 15 residues. CDR3 nucleotides: TGCGCCAGCAGCCAAGGGGCGGGGACCGCCTACGAGCAGTACTTC. Its protein is CASSQGAGTAYEQYF.

As DNA, the CDR3 is TGTGCCAGCAGTACCCGACAGGGTATTAATGAAAAACTGTTTTTT. Translation gives CASSTRQGINEKLFF. This chain uses TRBV6-5 with TRBJ1-4; TRBD1 agrees at 7 bases. Losses at the gene ends were 5 bases for V and 4 bases for J; bases not matched to a gene: 7. CDR3 length equals 15 residues. CDR1 and CDR2 from the germline V gene are MNHEY and SVGAGI.

The chain combines TRBV6-1 with TRBJ1-1; tentatively, D is TRBD1 (5 bases). The CDR3 sequence is 15 residues long. CDR1 is MNHNS and CDR2 is SASEGT in the germline V gene. V lost 4 bases, J lost 1 base, and 13 bases lay in between. The CDR3 nucleotides read TGTGCCAGCAGTGGCCGAGGGACGAGGAACACTGAAGCTTTCTTT. Amino acids: CASSGRGTRNTEAFF.

This clone appeared once. The rearrangement uses TRBV2 and TRBJ2-7, with 7 positions matching TRBD1. V lost 6 bases, J lost 2 bases, and 7 bases stayed unmatched. The CDR3 spans 14 residues. Per germline, CDR1 SNHLY and CDR2 FYNNEI. The CDR3 nucleotides are TGTGCCAGCAGGGGGACAGCAGACCCCTACGAGCAGTACTTC. It yields the protein CASRGTADPYEQYF.

V is TRBV5-6 and J is TRBJ2-3; D not resolved. The CDR3 length is 12 residues. V lost 0 bases and J lost 5, with 4 bases in between. Per germline, CDR1 SGHDT and CDR2 YYEEEE. Here the CDR3 DNA reads TGTGCCAGCAGCTTGGTCAAAGATACGCAGTATTTT. Translating gives CASSLVKDTQYF.

The rearrangement links TRBV9 to TRBJ1-2; possible D gene TRBD1, 5 bases. Trimming pared 0 bases from V and 4 bases from J, leaving 16 bases between. CDR3 size: 16 residues. Germline V gene lookup returns CDR1 SGDLS and CDR2 YYNGEE. CDR3 nucleotide sequence: TGTGCCAGCAGCGTAGGTAGAGGGCCGGGGGTCTATGGCTACACCTTC. Its translation: CASSVGRGPGVYGYTF.

The chain is built from TRBV4-3 and TRBJ2-1; 10 bases align to TRBD2. Unmatched junction bases numbered 14, after V lost 4 bases and J lost 8 bases. Germline loops: CDR1 LGHNA, CDR2 YSLEER. This CDR3 comprises 17 residues. The CDR3 DNA is TGCGCCAGCAGCCTCGGATGGAGCGGGGGGGCTATGGATGAGCAGTTCTTC. Its protein product is CASSLGWSGGAMDEQFF.

This clone was picked up one time. The chain has TRBV29-1 and TRBJ2-1; D is unclear. The CDR3 spans 10 residues. The ends were cut back, 2 bases at V and 14 bases at J, with 10 bases in the middle. Germline loops: CDR1 SQVTM, CDR2 ANQGSEA. CDR3 sequence (DNA): TGCAGCGTTGAAAGGACCGGAGAGTTCTTC. It is translated as CSVERTGEFF.

The V call is TRBV5-6, the J call TRBJ1-5; weak D call: TRBD1 (5 bases). The germline gives CDR1 SGHDT, CDR2 YYEEEE. The ends were cut back, 0 bases at V and 4 bases at J, with 14 bases in the middle. This CDR3 comprises 16 residues. The CDR3 reads CASSLELAGPNQPQHF. DNA of the CDR3: TGTGCCAGCAGCTTGGAGCTGGCAGGGCCAAATCAGCCCCAGCATTTT.